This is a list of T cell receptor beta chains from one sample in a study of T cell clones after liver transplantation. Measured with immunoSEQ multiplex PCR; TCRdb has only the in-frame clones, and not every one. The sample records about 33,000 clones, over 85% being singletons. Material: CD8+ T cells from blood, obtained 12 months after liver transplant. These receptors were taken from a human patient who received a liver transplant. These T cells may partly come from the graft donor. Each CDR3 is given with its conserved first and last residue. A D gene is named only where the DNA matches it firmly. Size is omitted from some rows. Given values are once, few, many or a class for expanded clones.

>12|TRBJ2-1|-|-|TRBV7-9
CASSLDGRGQFF
TGTGCCAGCAGCTTAGATGGAAGGGGGCAGTTCTTC
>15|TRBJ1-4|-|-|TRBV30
CAWVVPRTANEKLFF
TGTGCCTGGGTTGTCCCACGGACAGCTAATGAAAAACTGTTTTTT
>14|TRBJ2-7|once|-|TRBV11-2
CASSLVSISYEQYF
TGTGCCAGCAGCTTAGTCTCGATTTCCTACGAGCAGTACTTC
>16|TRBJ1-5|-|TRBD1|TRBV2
CASSEALQGGRQPQHF
TGTGCCAGCAGTGAAGCGCTTCAAGGGGGCCGGCAGCCCCAGCATTTT
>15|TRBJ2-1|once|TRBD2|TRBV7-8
CASSLELAGVNEQFF
TGTGCCAGCAGCTTAGAATTAGCGGGAGTTAATGAGCAGTTCTTC
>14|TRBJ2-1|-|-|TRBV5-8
CASSFGPPPNEQFF
TGTGCCAGCAGCTTTGGACCTCCCCCCAATGAGCAGTTCTTC
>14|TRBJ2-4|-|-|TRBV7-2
CASSFLTGQNIQYF
TGTGCCAGCAGCTTTTTAACTGGCCAAAACATTCAGTACTTC
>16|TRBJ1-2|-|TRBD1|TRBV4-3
CASSQETGGALYGYTF
TGCGCCAGCAGCCAAGAGACAGGGGGCGCTCTCTATGGCTACACCTTC
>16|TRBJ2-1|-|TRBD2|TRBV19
CASTHRLAGARDEQFF
TGTGCCAGTACTCATCGCCTAGCGGGGGCTCGGGATGAGCAGTTCTTC
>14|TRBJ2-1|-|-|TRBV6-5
CASSYSVGGYEQFF
TGTGCCAGCAGTTACTCGGTTGGGGGCTATGAGCAGTTCTTC
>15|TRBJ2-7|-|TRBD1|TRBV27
CASSGRTGRGYEQYF
TGTGCCAGCAGTGGGCGGACAGGAAGAGGCTACGAGCAGTACTTC
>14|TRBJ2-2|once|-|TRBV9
CASSGTGTTGELFF
TGTGCCAGCAGTGGGACGGGGACCACCGGGGAGCTGTTTTTT
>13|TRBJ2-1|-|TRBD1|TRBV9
CASSGGQYNEQFF
TGTGCCAGCAGCGGGGGACAGTACAATGAGCAGTTCTTC
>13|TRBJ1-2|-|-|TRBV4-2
CASSQGGGYGYTF
TGTGCCAGCAGCCAAGGGGGGGGCTATGGCTACACCTTC
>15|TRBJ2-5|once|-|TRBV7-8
CASSILGGDMETQYF
TGTGCCAGCAGCATCCTCGGTGGGGATATGGAGACCCAGTACTTC